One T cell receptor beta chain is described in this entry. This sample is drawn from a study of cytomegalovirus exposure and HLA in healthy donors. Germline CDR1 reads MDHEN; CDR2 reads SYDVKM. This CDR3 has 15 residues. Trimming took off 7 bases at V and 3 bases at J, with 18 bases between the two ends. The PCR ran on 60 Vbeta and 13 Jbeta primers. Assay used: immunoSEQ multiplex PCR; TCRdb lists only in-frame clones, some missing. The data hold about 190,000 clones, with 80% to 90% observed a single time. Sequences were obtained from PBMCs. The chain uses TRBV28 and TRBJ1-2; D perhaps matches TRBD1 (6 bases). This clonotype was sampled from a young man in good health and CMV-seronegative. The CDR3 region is CASTTPITGHYGYTF. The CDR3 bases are TGTGCCAGCACAACTCCCATAACAGGGCACTATGGCTACACCTTC.